These 18 T cell receptor beta chains came from one sample sequenced in a study of shared clonotypes between healthy human individuals. Naive CD8 cells, CD45RO-negative and positively selected for CCR7, excluded terminally differentiated effector memory CD45RA+ cells. Generated by immunoSEQ multiplex PCR, the TCRdb table keeps only in-frame clones and is missing some. The data contain under 2,000,000 clones, just under 95% of them singletons. Specimen: naive CD8+ T cells sorted from blood. The source is a man between 18 and 35 years old in good health.

The V gene is TRBV5-8, the J gene TRBJ1-5; TRBD1 matches 10 bases. The CDR3 is 15 amino acids. Trimming took 4 bases from V and 3 from J; bases not matched to a gene: 4. CDR1 and CDR2 (germline): SGHTS, YDEGEE. Here the CDR3 reads CASSRTGGINQPQHF. The CDR3 region has the DNA TGTGCCAGCAGCCGGACAGGGGGGATCAATCAGCCCCAGCATTTT.

The chain joins TRBV9 to TRBJ2-1; D possibly uses TRBD1 or TRBD2 (5 bases each). Germline CDR1 SGDLS, CDR2 YYNGEE. With 0 bases removed from V and 8 bases from J, the gap between germline ends came to 12 bases. The CDR3 covers 14 residues. The CDR3 protein is CASSVAGTNHEQFF. The DNA for the CDR3 is TGTGCCAGCAGCGTAGCTGGGACCAACCATGAGCAGTTCTTC.

V gene TRBV7-9 combines with J gene TRBJ2-7; 8 positions match TRBD1. CDR3 length: 15 residues. CDR1 SEHNR and CDR2 FQNEAQ come from the germline V gene (reference sequence). The V and J ends lost 1 base and 6 bases, in that order; junction bases with no gene match: 8. The CDR3 DNA is TGTGCCAGCAGCTTAGAGGGGACAGGCTTTCTCGAGCAGTACTTC. Protein: CASSLEGTGFLEQYF.

The chain recombines TRBV4-2 with TRBJ2-3; 10 nucleotides agree with TRBD2. The V gene end was trimmed by 4 bases and the J gene end by 5 bases; junction bases not matched to a gene: 15. Germline-derived CDR1 and CDR2 are LGHNA and YNFKEQ. The CDR3 contains 18 residues. The CDR3 loop is CASSLQWESGGALDTQYF. CDR3 DNA sequence: TGTGCCAGCAGCCTCCAATGGGAGAGCGGGGGGGCCTTAGATACGCAGTATTTT.

This chain joins TRBV6-1 and TRBJ1-1, with D perhaps matching TRBD1 (6 bases). The germline V gene has CDR1 MNHNS and CDR2 SASEGT. The germline V and J ends were trimmed by 6 bases and 2 bases, with 16 bases remaining between them. The CDR3 covers 15 residues. In DNA form, the CDR3 reads TGTGCCAGCAGACAAGTCGAGGGGGGCAACACTGAAGCTTTCTTT. Its translation: CASRQVEGGNTEAFF.

This clone was seen a single time. J is TRBJ1-1 and V is TRBV10-3; no definite D call. V was cut by 4 bases and J by 0 bases, with 12 bases left in between. The CDR3 has 15 residues. CDR1 ENHRY and CDR2 SYGVKD come from the germline V gene. For the CDR3, the DNA is TGTGCCATCAGTGGCCCGGAGGGTTTGAACACTGAAGCTTTCTTT. Translating gives CAISGPEGLNTEAFF.

The chain uses TRBV6-5 and TRBJ1-4; D may be TRBD1 (6 bases). The germline CDR1 and CDR2 sequences are MNHEY and SVGAGI. The CDR3 covers 15 residues. Between the trimmed V and J ends, which lost 2 bases and 8 bases, there was a span of 15 bases. The CDR3 coding sequence is TGTGCCAGCAGTTACGGTCAGGGGATGGGGGAAAAACTGTTTTTT. Translated, it gives CASSYGQGMGEKLFF.

The J gene is TRBJ2-5, the V gene TRBV7-6; D is ambiguous. Germline CDR1 reads SGHVS; CDR2 reads FNYEAQ. CDR3 size: 16 residues. Trimming removed 5 bases from V and 1 base from J, with 17 bases in between. CDR3 amino acids: CASSPTLPTGQETQYF. The DNA of the CDR3 is TGTGCCAGCAGCCCTACCCTCCCGACGGGCCAAGAGACCCAGTACTTC.

The rearrangement links TRBV6-5 to TRBJ2-7; TRBD1 matches at 7 bases. V lost 9 bases to trimming and J lost 7 bases; unmatched junction nucleotides: 6. The CDR3 is 11 amino acids. Germline loops: CDR1 MNHEY, CDR2 SVGAGI. This CDR3 reads CASGTELEQYF. The CDR3 DNA reads TGTGCCAGTGGGACAGAGCTAGAGCAGTACTTC.

This chain connects TRBV5-1 to TRBJ2-3; 8 nucleotides line up with TRBD1. J gave up 2 bases and V 1 base, and 12 bases lay outside the gene matches. This CDR3 has 18 amino acids. Germline-derived CDR1 and CDR2 are SGHRS and YFSETQ. CDR3 sequence: CASSLTRQGPSPTDTQYF. CDR3 DNA: TGCGCCAGCAGCTTGACCAGACAGGGGCCGTCACCCACAGATACGCAGTATTTT.

The V and J genes are TRBV27 and TRBJ2-7; 12 nucleotides align to TRBD2. CDR1 is MNHEY and CDR2 is SMNVEV in the germline V gene (reference sequence). V was pared by 6 bases and J by 4 bases, with 4 bases of the junction left unmatched. The CDR3 covers 14 residues. Here the CDR3 DNA reads TGTGCCAGCAGGACTAGCGGGGGTTTATACGAGCAGTACTTC. It translates to CASRTSGGLYEQYF.

This chain uses TRBV7-9 with TRBJ1-4; D possibly corresponds to TRBD1 (6 bases). This CDR3 contains 15 residues. Trimming removed 7 bases from V and 7 bases from J, with 19 bases in between. Germline-derived CDR1 and CDR2 are SEHNR and FQNEAQ (reference sequence). As DNA, the CDR3 is TGTGCCAGCATGCGGTTCCGGGACACAAGTGAAAAACTGTTTTTT. Protein product: CASMRFRDTSEKLFF.

This clone was observed a single time. The chain joins TRBV5-1 to TRBJ1-2; perhaps TRBD1 as D (6 bases). CDR3 size: 14 residues. Trimming removed 4 bases at V and 7 bases at J, with 17 bases between. The germline V gene encodes CDR1 SGHRS and CDR2 YFSETQ. The CDR3 loop is CASSGGPGERGYTF. The CDR3 DNA reads as TGCGCCAGCAGCGGGGGGCCAGGGGAGCGTGGCTACACCTTC. The variable domain in full, with the rest retrieved from reference TRBV5-1 and TRBJ1-2, is KAGVTQTPRYLIKTRGQQVTLSCSPISGHRSVSWYQQTPGQGLQFLFEYFSETQRNKGNFPGRFSGRQFSNSRSEMNVSTLELGDSALYLCASSGGPGERGYTFGSGTRLTVV.

CDR3 coding DNA: TGTGCCAGCAGTTACTCCCGGGACAGGGGGACCTACGAGCAGTACTTC. Translating it yields CASSYSRDRGTYEQYF. The chain joins TRBV6-5 to TRBJ2-7; 11 positions match TRBD1. The ends lost 0 bases at V and 2 bases at J; junction bases unmatched: 3. Germline lookup yields CDR1 MNHEY and CDR2 SVGAGI. The CDR3 extends over 16 amino acids.

This chain links TRBV11-2 with TRBJ1-5, with 8 bases lining up with TRBD1. CDR3 length equals 15 residues. CDR1 and CDR2 (germline): SGHAT, FQNNGV. The junction had 9 bases not matched to a gene; V was cut back by 5 bases and J by 6 bases. CDR3 region: CASSQHGQGGQPQHF. The DNA for the CDR3 is TGTGCCAGCAGCCAACACGGACAGGGAGGTCAGCCCCAGCATTTT.

Regarding this clone: Other DNA sequences within the sample encode an identical CDR3. V is TRBV30 and J is TRBJ2-7; tentative D call: TRBD2 (6 bases). Trimming stripped 3 bases from V and 3 bases from J, with 6 bases between. The germline gives CDR1 GTSNPN, CDR2 SVGIG (reference sequence). The CDR3 has 11 residues. This CDR3 is CAWSGGYEQYF. In DNA form, the CDR3 reads TGTGCCTGGAGCGGGGGCTACGAGCAGTACTTC.

V and J are TRBV7-9 and TRBJ2-7, with TRBD2 matching over 7 bases. CDR1 is SEHNR, CDR2 FQNEAQ, per germline (reference sequence). The junction had 8 bases not matched to a gene; V was cut back by 11 bases and J by 1 base. CDR3 length: 13 amino acids. The CDR3 DNA reads as TGTGCCTGCGCTGGCGGGAGTTCCTACGAGCAGTACTTC. This encodes CACAGGSSYEQYF.

The rearrangement joins TRBV4-1 to TRBJ2-7; a possible D gene is TRBD2 (6 bases). V lost 4 bases to trimming and J lost 3 bases, with 10 bases between them. This CDR3 is 13 amino acids long. Per the germline V gene, CDR1 is MGHRA and CDR2 is YSYEKL. For the CDR3, the DNA is TGCGCCAGCAGCCTAGCGGTGGGCTACGAGCAGTACTTC. This encodes CASSLAVGYEQYF.